The next 9 T cell receptor beta chains were all read from a single sample in a study of T-cell reconstitution after alpha-beta-depleted transplantation in children (dated by TCRdb to the mid-2010s). Library method: PCR. The sequencer listed for this sample is Illumina HiSeq 2500. TCR library preparation used molecular barcoding, with unique molecular identifiers applied to normalize quantification of the TCRbeta repertoire. The raw public data were reprocessed by TCRdb itself: fastp quality trimming at Q25, MiXCR clonotype calling, in-frame beta chains only. For every CDR3 protein sequence, its rows merge into one entry that carries the most common genes and DNA. The sample table lists over 120,000 distinct CDR3 sequences, around 9% of them with a count of one. The top ten constitute about a sixth of the sample. What the treatment or condition label conveys for this sample: allogeneic hematopoietic cell transplantation with graft depleted of TCRalphabeta T cells and CD19 B cells.

Here the sequenced sample was PBMCs, mostly from graft donor cells, taken 180 days after TCRalphabeta/CD19-depleted stem cell transplant. The receptors here all came from a female patient between 2 and 15 years old who had a stem cell transplant for congenital amegakaryocytic thrombocytopenia, so the T cells may come from the graft donor.

This clonotype was seen ten or more times. The J gene is TRBJ2-1, the V gene TRBV7-9; 9 nucleotides agree with TRBD2. Germline V gives CDR1 SEHNR, CDR2 FQNEAQ (reference sequence). This CDR3 is 14 amino acids long. The J segment lost 11 bases and the V segment lost 1 base, leaving 6 bases of the junction unmatched. The CDR3 DNA follows: TGTGCCAGCAGCTTAGGAGGGCTAGCGGGGAAGCAGTTCTTC. Translated, it gives CASSLGGLAGKQFF. The complete variable domain, with remaining parts taken from reference TRBV7-9 and TRBJ2-1, reads DTGVSQNPRHKITKRGQNVTFRCDPISEHNRLYWYRQTLGQGPEFLTYFQNEAQLEKSRLLSDRFSAERPKGSFSTLEIQRTEQGDSAMYLCASSLGGLAGKQFFGPGTRLTVL.

This clonotype showed up many times. The chain joins TRBV7-2 to TRBJ2-3; D uncertain. The CDR3 totals 12 residues. V was cut by 2 bases and J by 6 bases, with 6 bases left in between. Germline V lookup: CDR1 SGHTA, CDR2 FQGNSA. The DNA of the CDR3 is TGTGCCAGCAGCTTAATGAGGGATACGCAGTATTTT. Amino acids: CASSLMRDTQYF.

This clonotype occurred many times. The V gene is TRBV5-1, the J gene TRBJ2-1; 12 positions agree with TRBD2. CDR1 SGHRS and CDR2 YFSETQ come from the germline V gene. Losses at the gene ends were 2 bases for V and 8 bases for J; bases not matched to a gene: 20. The CDR3 consists of 20 residues. The CDR3 here is CASSFRRKVGLAGGQDEQFF. As DNA, the CDR3 is TGCGCCAGCAGCTTCCGGCGTAAGGTGGGGCTAGCGGGGGGGCAAGATGAGCAGTTCTTC.

This clonotype was observed at least ten times. The V call is TRBV29-1, the J call TRBJ2-7; TRBD2 agrees at 10 bases. V dropped 4 bases and J dropped 4; count of bases not matched to a gene: 4. Germline CDR1 and CDR2: SQVTM and ANQGSEA. The CDR3 is made up of 13 amino acids. The CDR3 DNA is TGCAGCGTTGCGAAGACTAGCGGGTACGAGCAGTACTTC. Translated: CSVAKTSGYEQYF.

V and J are TRBV20-1 and TRBJ1-5; TRBD1 matches 9 bases. Germline assignment: CDR1 DFQATT and CDR2 SNEGSKA (reference sequence). There are 12 residues in the CDR3. The V gene end was trimmed by 6 bases and the J gene end by 8 bases; junction bases not matched to a gene: 5. CDR3 bases: TGCAGTGCCGGGGGACAGGGAGAGCCCCAGCATTTT. Translated, it gives CSAGGQGEPQHF.

This clonotype was counted between two and nine times. The J gene is TRBJ2-2, the V gene TRBV29-1, with 7 bases that match TRBD1. Germline lookup yields CDR1 SQVTM and CDR2 ANQGSEA. J was trimmed by 6 bases and V by 0 bases; bases with no gene match: 10. The CDR3 length is 16 residues. CDR3 in DNA: TGCAGCGTTGAAGATCGGAGACAGGGTGGCGCCGGGGAGCTGTTTTTT. Encoded protein: CSVEDRRQGGAGELFF.

This clonotype turned up a few times. A much larger clone lies one base from this, so it may be a read error. The chain is built from TRBV5-1 and TRBJ2-5; 11 bases are shared with TRBD2. The CDR3 contains 17 residues. The germline gives CDR1 SGHRS, CDR2 YFSETQ. CDR3 sequence: CATSRWGLAEFQETQYF. Here the CDR3 DNA reads TGCGCCACCAGCCGTTGGGGACTAGCGGAATTCCAAGAGACCCAGTACTTC.

Many counts were recorded for this clonotype. V is TRBV14 and J is TRBJ2-5; D gene uncertain. The length of the CDR3 is 13 residues. V dropped 0 bases and J dropped 5 bases, with 7 bases sitting between them. Germline V lookup: CDR1 SGHDN, CDR2 FVKESK. DNA for the CDR3: TGTGCCAGCAGCCAAGAGTTAGGGGAGACCCAGTACTTC. Protein sequence: CASSQELGETQYF.

In DNA, the CDR3 is TGTGCCACCAGCAGAGAGGTCTACTATGGCTACACCTTC. Encoded protein: CATSREVYYGYTF. The genes are TRBV15 and TRBJ1-2; unclear D gene. The CDR3 is 13 amino acids. The germline CDR1 and CDR2 sequences are LNHNV and YYDKDF (reference sequence). V was cut by 0 bases and J by 3 bases, with 5 bases left in between.